These T cell receptor beta chains were read from a single sample in a study of T cell responses to AZD1222 COVID-19 vaccine. Some clones are missing from TCRdb's copy, which holds only in-frame ones; the method was immunoSEQ multiplex PCR. The sample shows 90,000 to 120,000 clones, about 86% of them seen only once. The material sequenced was peripheral blood, taken on day 0 of AZD1222 vaccination. The receptors were sampled from an adult in good health. The CDR3 runs from the conserved cysteine through the conserved F or W. D genes are given only for firm matches. Rows give clone size only sometimes, using once, few, many, or a class for an expanded clone.

>-|TRBV19|TRBJ1-4|TRBD1
CASSMGQQPLSQFF
TGTGCCAGTAGTATGGGACAGCAACCCCTATCCCAGTTTTTT
>-|TRBV5-4|TRBJ2-5|TRBD2
CASSLGGASGGKTQYF
TGTGCCAGCAGCTTGGGAGGTGCTAGCGGGGGGAAGACCCAGTACTTC
>-|TRBV7-8|TRBJ2-7|-
CASSYRTGSYEQYF
TGTGCCAGCAGCTACAGAACAGGAAGCTACGAGCAGTACTTC
>-|TRBV28|TRBJ2-7|-
CASSDTRESSYEQYF
TGTGCCAGCAGTGACACCAGGGAGTCCTCCTACGAGCAGTACTTC
>few|TRBV6-6|TRBJ1-6|TRBD1
CASIKQGANSPLHF
TGTGCCAGCATTAAACAGGGGGCTAATTCACCCCTCCACTTT
>-|TRBV10-2|TRBJ2-2|TRBD1
CASSETTGTGTGELFF
TGCGCCAGCAGTGAGACAACCGGGACAGGCACCGGGGAGCTGTTTTTT
>-|TRBV18|TRBJ1-2|-
CATSQSETYGYTF
TGTGCCACCTCCCAGTCGGAGACTTATGGCTACACCTTC
>-|TRBV7-2|TRBJ2-2|-
CASSLGSGELFF
TGTGCCAGCAGCTTAGGGTCCGGGGAGCTGTTTTTT
>-|TRBV5-4|TRBJ1-3|-
CASSDPGYAGNTIYF
TGTGCCAGCAGCGATCCGGGGTACGCTGGAAACACCATATATTTT
>-|TRBV27|TRBJ1-3|-
CASSFADRPYLLSGNTIYF
TGTGCCAGCAGTTTCGCCGACCGCCCCTACCTCCTCTCTGGAAACACCATATATTTT
>once|TRBV11-3|TRBJ2-2|TRBD1
CASSLGGQGLSGELFF
TGTGCCAGCAGCCTCGGGGGACAGGGCTTGTCCGGGGAGCTGTTTTTT
>-|TRBV7-9|TRBJ1-4|-
CASSSDSYNEKLFF
TGTGCCAGCAGCTCGGACAGCTATAATGAAAAACTGTTTTTT
>-|TRBV2|TRBJ1-5|TRBD1
CASSDRESNQPQHF
TGTGCCAGCAGCGACAGGGAGAGCAATCAGCCCCAGCATTTT
>-|TRBV19|TRBJ1-5|TRBD1
CASSIEGQGWSGQPQHF
TGTGCCAGTAGTATAGAAGGACAGGGATGGAGCGGGCAGCCCCAGCATTTT
>-|TRBV20-1|TRBJ2-1|-
CSARGYNEQFF
TGCAGTGCCCGGGGGTACAATGAGCAGTTCTTC
>-|TRBV5-1|TRBJ1-1|TRBD1
CASSLDRGNTEAFF
TGCGCCAGCAGCTTGGACAGGGGGAACACTGAAGCTTTCTTT
>-|TRBV5-1|TRBJ2-3|-
CASSSQVATDTQYF
TGCGCCAGCAGCTCTCAGGTAGCTACAGATACGCAGTATTTT
>-|TRBV12-5|TRBJ1-6|TRBD1
CASGRHQDRVDSPLHF
TGTGCTAGTGGTCGCCACCAGGACAGGGTTGATTCACCCCTCCACTTT
>-|TRBV28|TRBJ1-2|-
CASTLTKKGGSGYTF
TGTGCCAGCACTCTCACCAAGAAAGGCGGGTCGGGCTACACCTTC
>-|TRBV6-5|TRBJ1-1|-
CASRTQGVSEAFF
TGTGCCAGCAGAACCCAGGGAGTCAGCGAAGCTTTCTTT
>-|TRBV6-1|TRBJ2-2|-
CASSEEWNTGELFF
TGTGCCAGCAGTGAAGAGTGGAACACCGGGGAGCTGTTTTTT
>few|TRBV5-1|TRBJ1-1|-
CASRVGRRVMNTEAFF
TGCGCCAGCAGGGTCGGCAGGCGGGTAATGAACACTGAAGCTTTCTTT
>-|TRBV28|TRBJ2-7|-
CASSLGQSSYEQYF
TGTGCCAGCAGTTTAGGACAGTCTTCTTACGAGCAGTACTTC
>-|TRBV18|TRBJ2-5|TRBD1
CASTADRQETQYF
TGTGCCAGCACCGCGGACAGGCAAGAGACCCAGTACTTC
>once|TRBV6-5|TRBJ1-6|-
CASSYSGSYNSPLHF
TGTGCCAGCAGTTACTCTGGCTCCTATAATTCACCCCTCCACTTT